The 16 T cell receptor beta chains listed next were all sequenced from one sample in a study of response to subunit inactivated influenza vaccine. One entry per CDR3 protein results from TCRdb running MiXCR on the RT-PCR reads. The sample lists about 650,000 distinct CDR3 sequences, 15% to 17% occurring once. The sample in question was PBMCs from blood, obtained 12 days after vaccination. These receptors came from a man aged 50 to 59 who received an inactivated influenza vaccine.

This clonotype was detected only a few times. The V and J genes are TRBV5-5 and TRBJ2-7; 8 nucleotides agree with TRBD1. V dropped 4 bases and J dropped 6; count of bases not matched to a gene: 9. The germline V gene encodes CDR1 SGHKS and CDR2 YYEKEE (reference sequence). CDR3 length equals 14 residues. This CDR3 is CASSPRDRPREQYF. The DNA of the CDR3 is TGTGCCAGCAGCCCCCGGGACAGGCCTCGCGAGCAGTACTTC.

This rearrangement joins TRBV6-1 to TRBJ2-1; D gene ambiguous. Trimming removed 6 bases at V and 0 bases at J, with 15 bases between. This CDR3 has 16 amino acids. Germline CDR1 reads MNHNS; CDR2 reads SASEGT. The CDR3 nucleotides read TGTGCCAGCAGGGATCTGGGTTCACCCTCCTACAATGAGCAGTTCTTC. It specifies CASRDLGSPSYNEQFF.

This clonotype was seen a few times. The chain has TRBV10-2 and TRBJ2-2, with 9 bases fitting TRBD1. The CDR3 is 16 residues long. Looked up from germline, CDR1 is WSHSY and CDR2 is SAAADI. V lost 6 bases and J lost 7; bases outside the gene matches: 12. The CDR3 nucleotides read TGCGCCAGCAGAGAGAAGACAGGGGGATTCAGCGGGGAGCTGTTTTTT. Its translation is CASREKTGGFSGELFF.

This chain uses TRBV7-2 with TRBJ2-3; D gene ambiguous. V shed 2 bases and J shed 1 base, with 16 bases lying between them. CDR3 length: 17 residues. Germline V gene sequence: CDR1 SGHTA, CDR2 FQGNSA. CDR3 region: CASSLTFSNYGTDTQYF. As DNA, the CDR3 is TGTGCCAGCAGCTTAACCTTCTCAAACTACGGCACAGATACGCAGTATTTT.

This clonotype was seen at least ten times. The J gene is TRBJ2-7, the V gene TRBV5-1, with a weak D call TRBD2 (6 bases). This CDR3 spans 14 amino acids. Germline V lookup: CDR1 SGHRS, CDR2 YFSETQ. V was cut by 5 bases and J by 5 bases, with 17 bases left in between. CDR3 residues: CASRPGLLRHEQYF. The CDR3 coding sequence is TGCGCCAGCAGACCGGGACTCCTTCGGCACGAGCAGTACTTC.

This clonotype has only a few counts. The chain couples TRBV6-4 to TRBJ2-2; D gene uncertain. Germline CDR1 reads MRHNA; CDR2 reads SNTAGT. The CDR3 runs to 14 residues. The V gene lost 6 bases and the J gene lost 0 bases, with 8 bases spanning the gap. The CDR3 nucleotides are TGTGCCAGCAGAGGACGTTCGAACACCGGGGAGCTGTTTTTT. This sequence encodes CASRGRSNTGELFF.

CDR3 sequence reads: CASSQIRFTDTQYF. The CDR3 DNA sequence: TGCGCCAGCAGCCAAATCAGGTTCACAGATACGCAGTATTTT. The V and J genes are TRBV4-1 and TRBJ2-3; D unclear. The V gene's germline CDR1 is MGHRA and CDR2 YSYEKL. Trimming pared 2 bases from V and 2 bases from J, leaving 8 bases between. The CDR3 consists of 14 residues.

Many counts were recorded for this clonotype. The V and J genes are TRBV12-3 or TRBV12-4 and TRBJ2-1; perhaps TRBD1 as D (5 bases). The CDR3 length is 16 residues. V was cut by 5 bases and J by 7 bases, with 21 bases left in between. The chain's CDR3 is CASSPTGLHLVNEQFF. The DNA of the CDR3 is TGTGCCAGCAGTCCCACAGGCCTACACTTGGTAAATGAGCAGTTCTTC.

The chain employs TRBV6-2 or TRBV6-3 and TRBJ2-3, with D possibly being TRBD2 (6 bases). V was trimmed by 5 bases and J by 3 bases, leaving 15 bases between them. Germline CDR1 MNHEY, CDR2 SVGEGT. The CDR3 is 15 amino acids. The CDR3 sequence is CASSRAGTSTDTQYF. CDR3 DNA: TGTGCCAGCAGTCGGGCCGGGACTTCGACAGATACGCAGTATTTT.

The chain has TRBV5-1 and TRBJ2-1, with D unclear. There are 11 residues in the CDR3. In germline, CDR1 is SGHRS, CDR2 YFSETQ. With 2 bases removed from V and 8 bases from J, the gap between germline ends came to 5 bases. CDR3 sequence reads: CASSFQYEQFF. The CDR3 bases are TGCGCCAGCAGCTTCCAATATGAGCAGTTCTTC.

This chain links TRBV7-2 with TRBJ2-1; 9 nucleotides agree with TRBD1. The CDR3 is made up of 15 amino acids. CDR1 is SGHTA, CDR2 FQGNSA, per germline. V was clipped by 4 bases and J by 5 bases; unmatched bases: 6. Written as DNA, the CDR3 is TGTGCCAGCAGCTACCGACAGGGGGGCGACAATGAGCAGTTCTTC. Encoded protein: CASSYRQGGDNEQFF.

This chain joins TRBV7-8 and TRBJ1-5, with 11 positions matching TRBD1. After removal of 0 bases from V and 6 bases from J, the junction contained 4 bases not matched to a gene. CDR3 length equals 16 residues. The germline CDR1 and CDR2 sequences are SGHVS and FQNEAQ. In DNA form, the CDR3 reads TGTGCCAGCAGCTTAGCACCGGGACAGGGGGGTCAGCCCCAGCATTTT. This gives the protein CASSLAPGQGGQPQHF.

The CDR3 sequence is CAWSVLRHNYGYTF. The CDR3 DNA is TGTGCCTGGAGTGTATTGAGACACAACTATGGCTACACCTTC. The chain recombines TRBV30 with TRBJ1-2; D gene uncertain. Deletions cut 0 bases from V and 2 bases from J, with 10 bases between. The CDR3 runs 14 residues. CDR1 and CDR2 from the germline V gene are GTSNPN and SVGIG (reference sequence).

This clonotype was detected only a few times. The DNA of the CDR3 is TGTGCCAGCAGTTCGGGGCAGGGAGGAAGGGAGACCCAGTACTTC. Protein: CASSSGQGGRETQYF. This chain links TRBV28 with TRBJ2-5; D possibly corresponds to TRBD2 (6 bases). The CDR3 is 15 amino acids. V was trimmed by 4 bases and J by 5 bases, leaving 17 bases between them. Per the germline V gene, CDR1 is MDHEN and CDR2 is SYDVKM.

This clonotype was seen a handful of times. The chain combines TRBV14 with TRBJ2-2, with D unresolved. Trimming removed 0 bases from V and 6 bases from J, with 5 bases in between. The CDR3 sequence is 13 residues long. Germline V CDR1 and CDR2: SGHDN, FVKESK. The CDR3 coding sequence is TGTGCCAGCAGCCAAGACCCCTCCGGGGAGCTGTTTTTT. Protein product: CASSQDPSGELFF.

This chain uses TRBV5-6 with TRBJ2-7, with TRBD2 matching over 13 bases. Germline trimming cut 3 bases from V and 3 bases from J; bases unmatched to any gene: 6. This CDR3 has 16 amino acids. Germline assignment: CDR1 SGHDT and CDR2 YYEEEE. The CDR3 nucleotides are TGTGCCAGCAGCTCACCGGGACTAGCGGGAATCTACGAGCAGTACTTC. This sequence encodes CASSSPGLAGIYEQYF.